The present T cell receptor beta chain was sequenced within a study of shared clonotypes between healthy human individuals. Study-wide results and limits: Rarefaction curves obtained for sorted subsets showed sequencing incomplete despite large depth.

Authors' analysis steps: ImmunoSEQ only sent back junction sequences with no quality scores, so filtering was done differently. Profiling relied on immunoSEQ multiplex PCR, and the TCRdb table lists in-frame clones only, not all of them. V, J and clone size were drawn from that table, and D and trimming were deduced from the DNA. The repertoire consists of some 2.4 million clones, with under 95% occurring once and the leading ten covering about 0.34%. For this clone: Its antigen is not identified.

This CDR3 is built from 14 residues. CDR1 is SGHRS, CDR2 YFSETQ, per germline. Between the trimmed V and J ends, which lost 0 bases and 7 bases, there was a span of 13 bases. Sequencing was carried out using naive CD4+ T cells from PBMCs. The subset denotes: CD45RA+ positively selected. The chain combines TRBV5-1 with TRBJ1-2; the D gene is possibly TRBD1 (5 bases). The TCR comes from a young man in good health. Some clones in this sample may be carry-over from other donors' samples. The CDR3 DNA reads TGCGCCAGCAGCTTGGCAGGGATATCTCGTGGCTACACCTTC. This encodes CASSLAGISRGYTF.